Each of the 23 T cell receptor beta chains below was sequenced from the same sample in a study of beta chain features in type 1 diabetes. As every portion of the isolated RNA was reverse transcribed, the sequencing read expressed TCRB transcripts. Sequenced by immunoSEQ multiplex PCR; TCRdb stores in-frame clones only, minus some. The sample contains approximately 150,000 clones, about 10% of which appear only once. Material: naive CD4+ T cells from blood. The receptors stem from a young man in good health.

A few counts support this clone. V is TRBV12-5 and J is TRBJ2-5; D remains ambiguous. The CDR3 has 12 residues. The V gene's germline CDR1 is LGHNT and CDR2 FRNRAP. Trimming removed 2 bases from V and 3 bases from J, with 4 bases in between. CDR3 protein: CASGLQEETQYF. The CDR3 DNA follows: TGTGCTAGTGGTTTGCAGGAAGAGACCCAGTACTTC.

The table lists this clone with a few counts. The rearrangement uses TRBV6-5 and TRBJ2-1, with 7 nucleotides matching TRBD1. The CDR3 runs to 15 residues. Germline V gives CDR1 MNHEY, CDR2 SVGAGI. Trimming took 0 bases from V and 11 from J; bases not matched to a gene: 10. The CDR3 reads CASSYSGDSRAKQFF. The CDR3 DNA follows: TGTGCCAGCAGTTACTCCGGGGACAGCAGGGCGAAGCAGTTCTTC.

This chain joins TRBV2 and TRBJ1-6; the match to TRBD1 covers 7 bases. The germline V gene has CDR1 SNHLY and CDR2 FYNNEI. V shed 8 bases and J 14 bases; nucleotides not matched to a gene: 15. The CDR3 length is 14 residues. The CDR3 region is CASGAQGPPSALHF. CDR3 nucleotide sequence: TGTGCCAGCGGAGCACAGGGGCCGCCTTCGGCCCTCCACTTT.

V usage is TRBV28 and J usage is TRBJ1-6, with TRBD1 matching 10 bases. Germline V gene sequence: CDR1 MDHEN, CDR2 SYDVKM. This CDR3 region has 13 residues. After removal of 10 bases from V and 10 bases from J, the junction contained 7 bases not matched to a gene. The CDR3 DNA sequence: TGTGCCATCTCCGGGACAGGGGACTCACCCCTCCACTTT. Its protein product is CAISGTGDSPLHF. Filled out from reference TRBV28 and TRBJ1-6, the complete variable domain reads DVKVTQSSRYLVKRTGEKVFLECVQDMDHENMFWYRQDPGLGLRLIYFSYDVKMKEKGDIPEGYSVSREKKERFSLILESASTNQTSMYLCAISGTGDSPLHFGNGTRLTVT.

This clone appeared a few times. The V and J genes are TRBV7-2 and TRBJ2-5; D gene ambiguous. Germline lookup yields CDR1 SGHTA and CDR2 FQGNSA. The CDR3 spans 14 residues. V was cut by 2 bases and J by 4 bases, with 11 bases left in between. This chain's CDR3 is CASSLMAGLETQYF. In DNA, the CDR3 is TGTGCCAGCAGCTTAATGGCAGGCTTAGAGACCCAGTACTTC.

A word on this clone: The identical CDR3 is also encoded by other nucleotide sequences in the sample. The chain recombines TRBV18 with TRBJ2-6, with D unresolved. CDR1 KGHSH and CDR2 LQKENI come from the germline V gene. The CDR3 runs 14 residues. V was pared by 3 bases and J by 0 bases, with 3 bases between. For the CDR3, the DNA is TGTGCCAGCTCACCTAGCTCTGGGGCCAACGTCCTGACTTTC. Its protein is CASSPSSGANVLTF.

This clone was detected only a few times. This same CDR3 is encoded by further DNA sequences in the sample. The CDR3 sequence is CASSRDFRDYGYTF. In DNA form, the CDR3 reads TGCGCCAGCAGCCGGGACTTTAGAGACTATGGCTACACCTTC. The chain is built from TRBV4-3 and TRBJ1-2; D is possibly TRBD1 (5 bases). Trimming pared 4 bases from V and 3 bases from J, leaving 12 bases between. The germline V gene encodes CDR1 LGHNA and CDR2 YSLEER. The CDR3 covers 14 residues.

This clone was picked up many times. The chain combines TRBV7-9 with TRBJ2-7, with 8 bases aligning to TRBD2. Looked up from germline, CDR1 is SEHNR and CDR2 is FQNEAQ (reference sequence). This CDR3 is built from 13 residues. V was clipped by 5 bases and J by 3 bases; unmatched bases: 3. The CDR3 spells CASSIGTSYEQYF. CDR3 coding DNA: TGTGCCAGCAGCATCGGGACTAGCTACGAGCAGTACTTC.

This clone has a handful of counts. The rearrangement links TRBV25-1 to TRBJ2-7, with D possibly matching TRBD1 (6 bases). Germline lookup yields CDR1 MGHDK and CDR2 SYGVNS. Trimming cost V 4 bases and J 5 bases, with 18 bases left between them. There are 15 residues in the CDR3. The DNA for the CDR3 is TGTGCCAGCAGTGCCGGGACACTGGGTTTGGACGAGCAGTACTTC. It encodes CASSAGTLGLDEQYF.

This clone occurred a few times. J is TRBJ2-3 and V is TRBV7-9, with a weak D call TRBD1 (6 bases). V was shortened by 10 bases and J by 1 base, with 15 bases between the two germline ends. The CDR3 has 14 amino acids. Germline CDR1 is SEHNR and CDR2 is FQNEAQ (reference sequence). CDR3 DNA: TGTGCCACTATCCGGGACACCGGCACAGATACGCAGTATTTT. It specifies CATIRDTGTDTQYF.

This clone has more than one count but fewer than ten. This sequence joins TRBV11-2 and TRBJ2-7; the D gene is possibly TRBD1 (5 bases). Germline CDR1 and CDR2: SGHAT and FQNNGV. The CDR3 is 12 amino acids. Trimming took 5 bases from V and 6 from J, leaving 11 bases between them. The CDR3 loop is CASSRDRGEQYF. The CDR3 DNA reads as TGTGCCAGCAGCCGCGACAGAGGCGAGCAGTACTTC. Together with reference TRBV11-2 and TRBJ2-7, the CDR3 gives the full variable domain: EAGVAQSPRYKIIEKRQSVAFWCNPISGHATLYWYQQILGQGPKLLIQFQNNGVVDDSQLPKDRFSAERLKGVDSTLKIQPAKLEDSAVYLCASSRDRGEQYFGPGTRLTVT.

The genes are TRBV5-1 and TRBJ2-7; no firm D call. The length of the CDR3 is 12 residues. Per germline, CDR1 SGHRS and CDR2 YFSETQ. Trimming shortened V by 4 bases and J by 2 bases, and 7 bases separated the two germline ends. Here the CDR3 reads CASSEPTYEQYF. In DNA, the CDR3 is TGCGCCAGCAGCGAACCTACCTACGAGCAGTACTTC.

The chain is built from TRBV6-6 and TRBJ1-2, with D perhaps matching TRBD1 (5 bases). The germline gives CDR1 MNHNY, CDR2 SVGAGI (reference sequence). The V end was cut by 11 bases, the J end by 2 bases, with 12 bases between. CDR3 size: 12 residues. This CDR3 reads CAVGGTNYGYTF. CDR3 DNA sequence: TGTGCCGTCGGGGGAACGAACTATGGCTACACCTTC.

This clone appeared a few times. The V and J genes are TRBV5-4 and TRBJ2-1, with 9 nucleotides matching TRBD1. Germline CDR1 is SGHNT and CDR2 is YYREEE (reference sequence). Trimming removed 0 bases from V and 7 bases from J; junction bases left unmatched: 5. This CDR3 region has 15 residues. The CDR3 reads CASSLGGTGTNEQFF. CDR3 nucleotides: TGTGCCAGCAGCTTGGGAGGGACAGGGACTAATGAGCAGTTCTTC. The variable domain in full, completed from reference TRBV5-4 and TRBJ2-1, reads ETGVTQSPTHLIKTRGQQVTLRCSSQSGHNTVSWYQQALGQGPQFIFQYYREEENGRGNFPPRFSGLQFPNYSSELNVNALELDDSALYLCASSLGGTGTNEQFFGPGTRLTVL.

CDR3 in amino acids: CASSPRSSHNEQFF. The CDR3 DNA is TGTGCCAGCAGCCCCCGGTCGTCCCACAATGAGCAGTTCTTC. The rearrangement links TRBV4-2 to TRBJ2-1, with D uncertain. Trimming took 4 bases from V and 5 from J, leaving 12 bases between them. Germline values: CDR1 LGHNA, CDR2 YNFKEQ. CDR3 size: 14 residues.

This clone showed up just a few times. The chain links TRBV7-2 to TRBJ2-1; 9 nucleotides line up with TRBD2. The CDR3 sequence is 16 residues long. The germline V gene encodes CDR1 SGHTA and CDR2 FQGNSA. The V gene end was trimmed by 5 bases and the J gene end by 7 bases; junction bases not matched to a gene: 12. CDR3 DNA: TGTGCCAGCAGCACTCTACCTAGCGGGGTTATGAATGAGCAGTTCTTC. It is translated as CASSTLPSGVMNEQFF.

This clone was seen a handful of times. In DNA, the CDR3 is TGTGCCAGCAGCCAGGGGCTCAGGGGCGTGGGCACAGATACGCAGTATTTT. Translating gives CASSQGLRGVGTDTQYF. The V and J genes are TRBV28 and TRBJ2-3; the D gene is possibly TRBD1 (6 bases). V was trimmed by 6 bases and J by 1 base, leaving 20 bases between them. Germline lookup yields CDR1 MDHEN and CDR2 SYDVKM. This CDR3 contains 17 residues.

This clone turned up a few times. The chain has TRBV7-2 and TRBJ2-7, with a tentative D call TRBD2 (6 bases). Germline loops: CDR1 SGHTA, CDR2 FQGNSA. V gave up 5 bases and J gave up 0 bases, with 14 bases separating them. This CDR3 is built from 15 residues. CDR3 protein: CASSPSGLNSYEQYF. The DNA for the CDR3 is TGTGCCAGCAGCCCGAGCGGGCTCAACTCCTACGAGCAGTACTTC. Looking up the rest from reference TRBV7-2 and TRBJ2-7 gives the full variable domain: GAGVSQSPSNKVTEKGKDVELRCDPISGHTALYWYRQSLGQGLEFLIYFQGNSAPDKSGLPSDRFSAERTGGSVSTLTIQRTQQEDSAVYLCASSPSGLNSYEQYFGPGTRLTVT.

This clone was recorded at least ten times. The chain joins TRBV18 to TRBJ2-2; D is ambiguous. This CDR3 comprises 15 residues. Germline values: CDR1 KGHSH, CDR2 LQKENI. Trimming left V 3 bases short and J 3 bases short, with 11 bases between. CDR3 in amino acids: CASSPRLADTGELFF. The CDR3 DNA reads TGTGCCAGCTCACCGAGGTTAGCCGACACCGGGGAGCTGTTTTTT.

This clone appeared a few times. This sequence joins TRBV7-3 and TRBJ2-1; TRBD2 agrees at 8 bases. With 6 bases clipped from V and 0 bases from J, the junction kept 19 bases outside the gene matches. The CDR3 consists of 20 residues. The germline gives CDR1 SGHTA, CDR2 FQGTGA. The CDR3 is CASSYRSGGTTRSSYNEQFF. CDR3 coding DNA: TGTGCCAGCAGTTATCGGAGCGGGGGTACCACCCGGAGCTCCTACAATGAGCAGTTCTTC.

The chain is built from TRBV29-1 and TRBJ2-7; 8 bases are shared with TRBD1. This CDR3 comprises 13 residues. CDR1 and CDR2 from the germline V gene are SQVTM and ANQGSEA. Losses at the gene ends were 8 bases for V and 2 bases for J; bases not matched to a gene: 8. CDR3 region: CSPPGQVPYEQYF. In nucleotides, the CDR3 is TGCAGCCCTCCGGGACAGGTACCCTACGAGCAGTACTTC.

This clone was observed a handful of times. The sample carries other DNA sequences with the same CDR3. This CDR3 reads CASSLYRGYEQYF. Here the CDR3 DNA reads TGTGCCAGCAGTTTGTACAGGGGGTACGAGCAGTACTTC. This chain uses TRBV6-5 with TRBJ2-7, with 8 bases lining up with TRBD1. This CDR3 is 13 amino acids long. Trimming cost V 4 bases and J 4 bases; bases outside gene matches: 3. Germline V CDR1 and CDR2: MNHEY, SVGAGI.

This clone showed up just a few times. V gene TRBV27 combines with J gene TRBJ1-3; D is ambiguous. Per the germline V gene, CDR1 is MNHEY and CDR2 is SMNVEV (reference sequence). The ends were cut back, 0 bases at V and 3 bases at J, with 9 bases in the middle. The CDR3 length is 15 residues. CDR3 sequence: CASSLSSGGGNTIYF. In nucleotides, the CDR3 is TGTGCCAGCAGTTTATCTTCAGGAGGTGGAAACACCATATATTTT.